The 28 T cell receptor beta chains below come from one sample, sequenced in a study of cytomegalovirus exposure and HLA in healthy donors. Primers for the PCR totalled 60 Vbeta and 13 Jbeta. The assay was immunoSEQ multiplex PCR, and TCRdb's table has in-frame clones only and misses some. The sample yields about 140,000 clones, 75% seen once. The sequenced sample consisted of PBMCs. The receptors were sampled from a man aged 18 to 30 in good health and CMV-seropositive.

A word on this clone: Relative to the germline gene, one junction end is altered; a read error may explain this. This sequence joins TRBV7-9 and TRBJ2-1; the match to TRBD2 covers 8 bases. This CDR3 has 13 amino acids. CDR1 and CDR2 (germline): SEHNR, FQNEAQ (reference sequence). CDR3 residues: CSSSGTRGGEQFF. The CDR3 DNA is TGTTCCAGCAGCGGGACTAGGGGGGGTGAGCAGTTCTTC.

There are a few counts of this clone. This chain joins TRBV30 and TRBJ2-7, with D possibly TRBD1 on 5 matching bases. The CDR3 consists of 12 residues. Germline CDR1 is GTSNPN and CDR2 is SVGIG (reference sequence). Trimming pared 5 bases from V and 7 bases from J, leaving 15 bases between. The CDR3 region has the DNA TGTGCCTGGGCTACAGGACCCAAGGAGCAGTACTTC. Amino acids: CAWATGPKEQYF.

The chain employs TRBV14 and TRBJ2-7; 9 positions agree with TRBD2. The germline CDR1 and CDR2 sequences are SGHDN and FVKESK. V shed 0 bases and J 11 bases; nucleotides not matched to a gene: 8. This CDR3 comprises 14 residues. The CDR3 loop reads CASSQDLGTSNKYF. The CDR3 nucleotides read TGTGCCAGCAGCCAAGATCTGGGGACTAGCAATAAGTACTTC.

The V and J genes are TRBV27 and TRBJ2-1, with D possibly TRBD2 on 5 matching bases. CDR3 length: 17 amino acids. Trimming removed 5 bases at V and 0 bases at J, with 17 bases between. Per the germline V gene, CDR1 is MNHEY and CDR2 is SMNVEV (reference sequence). The CDR3: CASSPTIAKSSYNEQFF. The CDR3 DNA reads as TGTGCCAGCAGTCCGACTATAGCGAAGAGCTCCTACAATGAGCAGTTCTTC.

The gene calls are TRBV6-5 and TRBJ1-1, with 8 bases identical to TRBD1. The CDR3 is made up of 14 amino acids. Trimming removed 6 bases from V and 3 bases from J; junction bases left unmatched: 6. Germline V gene data show CDR1 as MNHEY and CDR2 as SVGAGI. The CDR3 loop is CASRIDRGYTEAFF. In DNA, the CDR3 is TGTGCCAGCAGGATAGACAGGGGCTACACTGAAGCTTTCTTT.

The chain uses TRBV7-9 and TRBJ1-2, with TRBD1 matching over 10 bases. The CDR3 is 15 amino acids. V trimming: 3 bases; J trimming: 10 bases; junction bases outside the gene matches: 11. Germline assignment: CDR1 SEHNR and CDR2 FQNEAQ (reference sequence). The CDR3 loop reads CASSFLRQGAKYYTF. DNA for the CDR3: TGTGCCAGCAGCTTCCTGAGACAGGGGGCGAAATACTACACCTTC.

The chain couples TRBV6-1 to TRBJ2-2; 16 bases match TRBD2. The ends lost 2 bases at V and 5 bases at J; junction bases unmatched: 8. Germline lookup yields CDR1 MNHNS and CDR2 SASEGT. This CDR3 has 19 amino acids. CDR3 in amino acids: CASSESPGLAGGPTGELFF. DNA for the CDR3: TGTGCCAGCAGTGAAAGCCCGGGACTAGCGGGAGGGCCGACCGGGGAGCTGTTTTTT.

This clone has a single count. The chain recombines TRBV5-8 with TRBJ2-3; TRBD2 matches at 11 bases. CDR1 is SGHTS, CDR2 YDEGEE, per germline. The CDR3 covers 18 residues. J gave up 1 base and V 4 bases, and 11 bases lay outside the gene matches. CDR3 in amino acids: CASSGGGLAGGRTDTQYF. The CDR3 DNA is TGTGCCAGCAGCGGAGGAGGTCTAGCGGGAGGTCGCACAGATACGCAGTATTTT.

The chain uses TRBV5-1 and TRBJ2-1, with a tentative D call TRBD2 (6 bases). The CDR3 totals 13 residues. V lost 3 bases to trimming and J lost 10 bases, with 14 bases between them. The germline gives CDR1 SGHRS, CDR2 YFSETQ. CDR3 sequence (DNA): TGCGCCAGCAGCTCCGGTCAGACTAGAGAGCAGTTCTTC. Its translation is CASSSGQTREQFF.

This clone was recorded only once. The chain carries TRBV7-9 and TRBJ1-4; D uncertain. The germline gives CDR1 SEHNR, CDR2 FQNEAQ (reference sequence). V was pared by 5 bases and J by 5 bases, with 15 bases between. The CDR3 totals 15 residues. The CDR3 DNA is TGTGCCAGCAGCCCCCTGGTTAGTCCGAATGAAAAACTGTTTTTT. Encoded protein: CASSPLVSPNEKLFF.

This clone was found a few times. V is TRBV19 and J is TRBJ1-4, with a possible D match to TRBD1 (5 bases). The V end was cut by 6 bases, the J end by 2 bases, with 19 bases between. The CDR3 length is 17 residues. CDR1 LNHDA and CDR2 SQIVND come from the germline V gene (reference sequence). The CDR3 nucleotides read TGTGCCAGTAGAGTGGGGGGTCAGGGAGCGACTAATGAAAAACTGTTTTTT. The encoded protein is CASRVGGQGATNEKLFF.

The chain is built from TRBV29-1 and TRBJ1-1, with D tentatively TRBD1 (6 bases). Between the trimmed V and J ends, which lost 6 bases and 4 bases, there was a span of 24 bases. Germline CDR1 and CDR2: SQVTM and ANQGSEA. The CDR3 totals 16 residues. The DNA of the CDR3 is TGCAGCGTGTCCGGGACACAGCTTTTTCCGGGCACTGAAGCTTTCTTT. It is translated as CSVSGTQLFPGTEAFF.

The chain carries TRBV6-5 and TRBJ2-1; D unclear. In germline, CDR1 is MNHEY, CDR2 SVGAGI. Trimming took off 4 bases at V and 9 bases at J, with 13 bases between the two ends. CDR3 size: 13 residues. Here the CDR3 reads CASSSATSGEQFF. DNA of the CDR3: TGTGCCAGCAGTTCGGCCACCTCGGGTGAGCAGTTCTTC.

V and J are TRBV19 and TRBJ2-1, with TRBD1 matching 7 bases. Looked up from germline, CDR1 is LNHDA and CDR2 is SQIVND (reference sequence). There are 15 residues in the CDR3. After removal of 3 bases from V and 1 base from J, the junction contained 3 bases not matched to a gene. The CDR3 sequence: CASSMGQSSYNEQFF. Written as DNA, the CDR3 is TGTGCCAGTAGTATGGGACAGTCTTCCTACAATGAGCAGTTCTTC.

This chain joins TRBV11-2 and TRBJ2-7, with 8 bases matching TRBD2. Germline loops: CDR1 SGHAT, CDR2 FQNNGV. V dropped 7 bases and J dropped 6; count of bases not matched to a gene: 5. The length of the CDR3 is 12 residues. The DNA for the CDR3 is TGTGCCAGCACCCGGGGGGGTGGCGAGCAGTACTTC. Translated, it gives CASTRGGGEQYF.

The chain couples TRBV15 to TRBJ1-4; 7 bases are shared with TRBD1. Unmatched junction bases numbered 8, after V lost 0 bases and J lost 7 bases. This CDR3 contains 16 residues. The V gene's germline CDR1 is LNHNV and CDR2 YYDKDF (reference sequence). CDR3 DNA: TGTGCCACCAGCAGAGATCGGCCAGGGGGTGGTGAAAAACTGTTTTTT. This gives the protein CATSRDRPGGGEKLFF. Variable domain in full (rest from reference TRBV15 and TRBJ1-4): DAMVIQNPRYQVTQFGKPVTLSCSQTLNHNVMYWYQQKSSQAPKLLFHYYDKDFNNEADTPDNFQSRRPNTSFCFLDIRSPGLGDTAMYLCATSRDRPGGGEKLFFGSGTQLSVL.

The chain's CDR3 is CASSLPPDSGYNEKLFF. The CDR3 nucleotides are TGCGCCAGCAGCCTCCCACCGGACTCGGGTTATAATGAAAAACTGTTTTTT. The chain carries TRBV5-1 and TRBJ1-4; D remains ambiguous. Per germline, CDR1 SGHRS and CDR2 YFSETQ. The V and J ends lost 4 bases and 4 bases respectively, with 20 bases between them. CDR3 length: 17 amino acids.

The chain uses TRBV20-1 and TRBJ2-7, with D possibly being TRBD2 (5 bases). Trimming took 6 bases from V and 4 from J, leaving 10 bases between them. Germline V gene lookup returns CDR1 DFQATT and CDR2 SNEGSKA (reference sequence). This CDR3 is 11 amino acids long. CDR3 nucleotides: TGCAGTGCCCTTCGGGATTACGAGCAGTACTTC. This codes for CSALRDYEQYF.

The V call is TRBV18, the J call TRBJ2-7; weak D call: TRBD2 (5 bases). The germline gives CDR1 KGHSH, CDR2 LQKENI. Trimming stripped 6 bases from V and 2 bases from J, with 14 bases between. The CDR3 is made up of 14 amino acids. Here the CDR3 DNA reads TGTGCCAGCTCGGAAAGGGAGCGGCCCTACGAGCAGTACTTC. It is translated as CASSERERPYEQYF.

The chain recombines TRBV4-2 with TRBJ2-2; possible D gene TRBD2, 5 bases. The V gene's germline CDR1 is LGHNA and CDR2 YNFKEQ. The V end was cut by 0 bases, the J end by 1 base, with 6 bases between. CDR3 length: 15 amino acids. In nucleotides, the CDR3 is TGTGCCAGCAGCCAAGAAGGAGGGAACACCGGGGAGCTGTTTTTT. Translated: CASSQEGGNTGELFF.

In DNA, the CDR3 is TGCGCCAGCAGGCGATATACAGGGGACACCAACGCCGGGGAGCTGTTTTTT. Translating it yields CASRRYTGDTNAGELFF. The V gene is TRBV4-1, the J gene TRBJ2-2, with 7 bases identical to TRBD1. This CDR3 has 17 residues. Trimming at V came to 6 bases and at J to 6 bases, leaving 16 bases not matched to a gene. Per the germline V gene, CDR1 is MGHRA and CDR2 is YSYEKL.

In its sample, this clone was seen once. The CDR3 spells CASRPQFRSEAFF. CDR3 in DNA: TGTGCCAGCAGACCCCAGTTCAGGTCTGAAGCTTTCTTT. The chain joins TRBV28 to TRBJ1-1; D is ambiguous. CDR3 size: 13 residues. The germline CDR1 and CDR2 sequences are MDHEN and SYDVKM. The V and J ends lost 6 bases and 6 bases respectively, with 14 bases between them.

The rearrangement uses TRBV28 and TRBJ1-4; D is uncertain. The V end lost 4 bases, the J end lost 6 bases, and 12 bases lay between the germline ends. This CDR3 region has 14 residues. Germline CDR1 reads MDHEN; CDR2 reads SYDVKM. The CDR3 nucleotides read TGTGCCAGCAGTTCCCAGCCCGACTATGAAAAACTGTTTTTT. Encoded protein: CASSSQPDYEKLFF.

CDR3 sequence: CAISEQNTGELFF. In DNA, the CDR3 is TGTGCCATCAGTGAACAGAACACCGGGGAGCTGTTTTTT. The V and J genes are TRBV10-3 and TRBJ2-2, with D uncertain. The CDR3 is made up of 13 amino acids. V was shortened by 3 bases and J by 1 base, with 3 bases between the two germline ends. Germline assignment: CDR1 ENHRY and CDR2 SYGVKD.

The gene calls are TRBV19 and TRBJ1-5; TRBD1 matches at 10 bases. The trim removed 8 bases at V and 5 bases at J, leaving 9 bases unmatched. CDR1 LNHDA and CDR2 SQIVND come from the germline V gene (reference sequence). The length of the CDR3 is 15 residues. The CDR3, as DNA: TGTGCCAGTCAAGACAGGGGGCGCGTCCATCAGCCCCAGCATTTT. The encoded protein is CASQDRGRVHQPQHF.

The chain carries TRBV19 and TRBJ1-4; weak D call: TRBD1 (6 bases). The V end was cut by 7 bases, the J end by 8 bases, with 14 bases between. The CDR3 runs 13 residues. CDR1 and CDR2 (germline): LNHDA, SQIVND (reference sequence). CDR3 amino acids: CASTSGQSEKLFF. As DNA, the CDR3 is TGTGCCAGTACATCTGGACAGTCCGAAAAACTGTTTTTT.

This chain uses TRBV14 with TRBJ2-2, with 12 nucleotides matching TRBD2. There are 20 residues in the CDR3. V lost 4 bases to trimming and J lost 7 bases; unmatched junction nucleotides: 19. Germline CDR1 SGHDN, CDR2 FVKESK. CDR3 loop: CASSPGLVGLAGYGIGELFF. Written as DNA, the CDR3 is TGTGCCAGCAGCCCGGGACTCGTAGGACTAGCGGGATATGGGATCGGGGAGCTGTTTTTT.

The chain combines TRBV5-6 with TRBJ2-2; no clear D. Germline loops: CDR1 SGHDT, CDR2 YYEEEE. V shed 3 bases and J shed 0 bases, with 12 bases lying between them. The length of the CDR3 is 16 residues. CDR3 in DNA: TGTGCCAGCAGCTCCCTTGGGCGTACGAACACCGGGGAGCTGTTTTTT. It translates to CASSSLGRTNTGELFF.